This T cell receptor beta chain is drawn from a study of cytomegalovirus exposure and HLA in healthy donors. In this sample, this clone turned up a few times. The sample has other DNA sequences that encode this CDR3 too. PCR employed 60 Vbeta and 13 Jbeta primers. The repertoire was sequenced with immunoSEQ multiplex PCR; TCRdb's copy has only in-frame clones and lacks some. The data show a few hundred thousand clones, 60% to 85% seen once. The CDR3 is made up of 14 amino acids. V trimming: 0 bases; J trimming: 2 bases; junction bases outside the gene matches: 2. In germline, CDR1 is SGDLS, CDR2 YYNGEE.

The source material was PBMCs. V usage is TRBV9 and J usage is TRBJ2-7, with 7 bases that match TRBD2. This TCR was sampled from a man aged 35 to 55 in good health and CMV-seronegative. CDR3 region: CASSVGGGTYEQYF. CDR3 nucleotides: TGTGCCAGCAGCGTAGGGGGGGGAACCTACGAGCAGTACTTC. The complete variable domain, with remaining parts taken from reference TRBV9 and TRBJ2-7, reads DSGVTQTPKHLITATGQRVTLRCSPRSGDLSVYWYQQSLDQGLQFLIQYYNGEERAKGNILERFSAQQFPDLHSELNLSSLELGDSALYFCASSVGGGTYEQYFGPGTRLTVT.